This note documents a single T cell receptor beta chain sequence. The CDR3 runs to 17 residues. After removal of 0 bases from V and 2 bases from J, the junction contained 5 bases not matched to a gene. Germline CDR1 is ENHRY and CDR2 is SYGVKD. The sample comes from a study of blood T cell repertoires in COVID-19. As originally analysed: Amplification of reference gene primers was used by the study to estimate nucleated cell counts. Produced via immunoSEQ multiplex PCR; TCRdb's table is partial and in-frame only. V and J calls and clone size are copied from that table; D and trimming were computed from the DNA. The repertoire has about 270,000 clones, approximately 80% of them found once; the top ten carry around 9.2%.

The TCR sequence derives from a human donor in a cohort sampled during active COVID-19. The J gene is TRBJ2-5, the V gene TRBV10-3, with 11 bases lining up with TRBD2. What was sequenced was peripheral blood. CDR3 sequence reads: CAISESTSGSRQETQYF. The CDR3 DNA is TGTGCCATCAGTGAGTCCACTAGCGGGAGTCGGCAAGAGACCCAGTACTTC.